This T cell receptor (beta chain) was sequenced for a study of cytomegalovirus exposure and HLA in healthy donors (dated by TCRdb to between 2016 and 2019). For the wider study: An earlier analysis of 587 of the donors reported over 250 Gb of sequence data and 117 million unique TCR beta sequences obtained from roughly 170 million T cells. In addition to the first cohort of 650 to 800 subjects, a separate validation cohort of 120 different subjects was used. About 300 gigabases of sequencing data and 70 million to 100 million unique TCR sequences were included in an early release covering about 600 HLA-typed donors. To decide whether each TCR beta V gene segment behaved as functional or pseudogenic, an earlier analysis of some 580 of the donors relied on high-throughput TCR beta sequencing. The genetic ancestry cluster associated with self-reported Caucasian donors included roughly four fifths of the 300 to 400 genotyped donors. The study combined high-throughput TCR immunosequencing, statistical association of individual TCRs with disease status, and machine learning to predict cytomegalovirus infection status. The aim of the study was to test whether cataloging public T cell receptors could identify signatures of past pathogen exposure. Donor age, sex, ethnicity and CMV serostatus were compiled alongside the repertoire data. In the later analysis, no new phenotypic data were used to find candidate immune exposures; instead, reliance was placed on TCR beta sequences and their occurrence across donors. In a later genetic analysis, genome-wide SNP genotypes for about three fifths of the roughly 670 donors were used, and that subset was treated as a discovery cohort. To study patterns of TCR occurrence, a later analysis re-analyzed previously published TCR beta repertoires from more than 550 donors and added high-resolution HLA genotyping. Using immunosequencing, the study profiled T cell repertoires from about 610 subjects and related those repertoires to cytomegalovirus serostatus. Several DR-DQ haplotypes were handled as single units for association and clustering, since linkage in the cohort was strong. HLA typing included class I and class II loci at four-digit resolution. Every repertoire in the discovery cohort had been generated on one and the same sequencing platform. Across under 500 genotyped donors of the cohort, an average of about 240,000 unique TCR beta nucleotide sequences per donor were sequenced, and approximately 17% of those sequences were non-productive. Typing coverage varied by locus: roughly 629-640 donors for A, B, C, DRB1 and DQB1; around 560 for DQA1; approximately 570 for DPA1; roughly 470 for DPB1.

The CDR3, cysteine through phenylalanine, is 13 amino acids long. CDR3 DNA is the only sequence kept; it has 39 bases, read in frame from the first base. V gives up 2 bases and J gives up 3 bases, and the segment between their germline ends measures 10 bases. The germline V gene (reference sequence) gives CDR1 as GTSNPN and CDR2 as SVGIG. Receptor amplification or capture employed the immunoSEQ multiplex PCR assay. For the multiplex PCR, a mixture combining 60 forward primers for TCR Vbeta segments and 13 reverse primers for TCR Jbeta segments was used. The CDR3 region of rearranged TCR beta genes was amplified from genomic DNA with a multiplex PCR assay. Amplified TCR beta libraries were sequenced as 87-base-pair reads on the Illumina HiSeq System. As for the authors' bioinformatics: In a later analysis, roughly 80 million unique TCR beta chains were counted across the 690 or so repertoires, and roughly 11 million of these chains were shared by at least two donors. Raw reads were error-corrected and collapsed into unique sequences with a nearest-neighbor algorithm that merged closely related sequences to remove PCR and sequencing errors. To assign V, D and J gene segments, CDR3 sequences were aligned to IMGT reference sequences. For a sequence to be retained, at least a six-nucleotide match to both a V gene segment and a J gene segment was required. Rearrangements were called productive when the CDR3 lacked stop codons and stayed in frame with V and J; all others were non-productive. Following IMGT convention, CDR3 was defined as the stretch from the second conserved V-encoded cysteine to the conserved J-encoded phenylalanine. Sequences without an unambiguous match to a single V gene segment were excluded from the earlier analysis of approximately 600 of the donors. An earlier analysis of approximately 590 of the donors classified V segments as functional when productive rearrangements were above 56.7% and as segregating when the standard deviation between donors was above 5%. A statistical classification framework was built to diagnose cytomegalovirus status from the catalog of TCR beta chain sequences. In a later analysis, TCR nucleotide sequences were compared against IMGT/GENE-DB human TR gene sequences so that V and J genes could be assigned. In a later analysis, CDR3 sequences and most-parsimonious VDJ recombination scenarios were assigned using the TCRdist pipeline. A later analysis defined each TCR beta chain by its CDR3 amino acid sequence plus V-gene family, and excluded reads lacking a unique V-gene family. As a way to deal with suspected cross-contamination and a sequencing artifact, a later analysis dropped hundreds of nucleotide sequences that were highly shared and had low generation probability. A later analysis calculated a clonal expansion index for each public chain from normalized within-repertoire ranks of inferred template counts. In a later analysis, generation probabilities were computed with a VDJ recombination model fitted to out-of-frame rearrangements, and the resulting probabilities were checked against IGoR. In a later analysis, TCR-TCR, TCR-HLA and TCR-CMV co-occurrence was scored with hypergeometric tests, and a repertoire-size bias correction was applied to TCR pairs. False discovery rates were estimated in a later analysis by permuting HLA or CMV assignments 20 times. In a later analysis, co-occurring TCRs were grouped with DBSCAN, and TCRdist sequence similarity was added when clustering was performed within HLA-allele-positive subsets. Co-occurrence clustering excluded repertoires with fewer than 30,000 or more than 120,000 public chains, plus five with anomalous nucleotide sharing. In its TCRdb copy, this immuneACCESS table keeps in-frame sequences only and misses some clones. Where compared with another copy, unresolved V genes explain less than half of these, and the others have no known cause. V and J calls and clone size are given by that table; D and trimming were obtained from the DNA. The sample's clone listing holds around 34,000 clones. 1.5% to 2% of the sample rests with the top ten.

In total, 600 or so healthy bone marrow donors made up the cohort. Cohort members were all nominally healthy when sampled, although unrecorded immune exposures were likely present. The donor was CMV seropositive and belonged to the group of 270 or so seropositive cohort members. A peripheral blood sample was provided by each donor, and peripheral blood mononuclear cells were used for TCR beta sequencing. The Qiagen DNeasy Blood Extraction Kit was used to extract genomic DNA from the blood cell samples. What the study reported, not specific to this receptor: A later analysis reported that several top co-occurrence clusters appeared linked to parvovirus B19, influenza, CMV and Epstein-Barr virus. In a later genetic analysis, a missense DCLRE1C variant was associated with V-gene and J-gene trimming of TCR beta chains, and the association was replicated in an independent cohort. The earlier analysis of a few hundred of the donors excluded approximately 15 rarely observed V segments, including chromosome 9 orphons, because counts were too low. Compared with the roughly 720-donor mean, donors in an Asian-associated ancestry cluster had fewer N-insertions in productive TCRs, according to a later genetic analysis. Most TCR sequences were seen in very few donors, while some public TCRs were found in many individuals. Roughly uniform sequencing depth across donors was assumed in presence/absence analyses, although this assumption may not hold. When HLA alleles, especially DR and DQ, strongly co-occurred, attributing TCR associations to individual alleles was difficult. The classifier was reported to diagnose cytomegalovirus status with high specificity and sensitivity in both the original and validation cohorts. The study listed 150 to 200 TCR beta chains as associated with cytomegalovirus. This cohort had only TCR beta chains sequenced, and the lack of alpha or paired-chain data limited which features could be detected. Linkage disequilibrium might explain the correlated functional status among segregating V segments, but an unknown experimental factor could not be ruled out. A further reported finding was that TCR beta sequences accurately predicted the HLA-A and HLA-B alleles for most subjects in the first cohort. In an earlier analysis of about 540 of the donors, most TCR beta V segments were observed in productive rearrangements about 87% or about 30% of the time, broadly matching IMGT annotations. According to the authors, the approach could potentially be generalized to other disease states and immunological phenotypes. A later analysis associated about 17,000 TCR beta sequences with specific HLA alleles at a false discovery rate of 0.05. In a later analysis, most CMV-associated TCR beta chains were found to appear HLA-restricted, with HLA associations seemingly driven largely by CMV exposure. The sequencing pipeline was judged likely to have produced a cluster of highly shared sequence variants as a technical artifact. CMV serostatus was the only immune exposure information available for the cohort. A few of the identified cytomegalovirus-associated TCR beta chains were confirmed in vitro to be specific for cytomegalovirus antigens. HLA typing was unavailable for some donors at each locus, so association tests used only the typed subset. According to a later analysis, TCR association rates differed among HLA loci, with DRB1 alleles showing the most associated TCRs and HLA-C alleles showing the fewest. In a later analysis, HLA-associated TCR beta chains were found to be more clonally expanded and to have lower generation probabilities than equally common non-associated chains. The 87-base-pair reads could not distinguish some IMGT-functional V segments, including TRBV6-2 and TRBV6-3, so those segments were excluded.

As for this clone: It has no known antigen specificity.

The V and J genes are TRBV30 and TRBJ1-2, with an unclear D gene assignment. The sequence came from a woman in her forties in good health and CMV-seropositive. Sequencing input: PBMCs. The DNA sequence follows: TGTGCCTGGAGTCATACAGTTCACTATGGCTACACCTTC. Its coded protein is CAWSHTVHYGYTF.